This T cell receptor (beta chain) is from a study of lymphopenia after photon versus proton radiotherapy. Study results and caveats: Under photons, naive T cells and diversity fell while effector/memory populations rose. Oligoclonal CD8+ Temra expansion after nadir drove photon patients' diversity drop. Better survival with proton therapy was suggested as possible, not demonstrated. In patients who died, overall survival fell as post-nadir TCR diversity dropped more.

This clone has only one observation. No antigen is known for it. The table came from immunoSEQ multiplex PCR; TCRdb's copy has only in-frame clones and leaves some out. In the table there are 30,000 to 45,000 clones, about 90% of which are singletons. Trimming took 3 bases from V and 1 from J; bases not matched to a gene: 6. The CDR3 sequence is 15 residues long. CDR1 is SGHRS and CDR2 is YFSETQ in the germline V gene. The sequence came from a man in his 60s with cholangiocarcinoma. The chain is built from TRBV5-1 and TRBJ1-1, with 7 bases fitting TRBD1. The sequencing used peripheral blood, collected from a patient treated with photon-based radiotherapy. This CDR3 reads CASSYRGQENTEAFF. In DNA, the CDR3 is TGCGCCAGCAGCTACAGGGGCCAGGAGAACACTGAAGCTTTCTTT.